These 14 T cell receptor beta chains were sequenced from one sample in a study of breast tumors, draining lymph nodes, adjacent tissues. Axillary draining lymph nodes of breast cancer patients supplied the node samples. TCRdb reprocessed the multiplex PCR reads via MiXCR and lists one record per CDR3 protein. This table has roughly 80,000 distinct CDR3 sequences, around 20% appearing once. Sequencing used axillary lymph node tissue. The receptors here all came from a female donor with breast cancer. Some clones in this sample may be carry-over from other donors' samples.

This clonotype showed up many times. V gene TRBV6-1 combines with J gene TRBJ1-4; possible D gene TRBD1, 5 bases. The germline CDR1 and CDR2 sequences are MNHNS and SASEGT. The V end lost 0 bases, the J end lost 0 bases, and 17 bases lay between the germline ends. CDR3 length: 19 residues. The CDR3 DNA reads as TGTGCCAGCAGTGAAGCGGGGGAGTCATGGACCGCAACTAATGAAAAACTGTTTTTT. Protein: CASSEAGESWTATNEKLFF.

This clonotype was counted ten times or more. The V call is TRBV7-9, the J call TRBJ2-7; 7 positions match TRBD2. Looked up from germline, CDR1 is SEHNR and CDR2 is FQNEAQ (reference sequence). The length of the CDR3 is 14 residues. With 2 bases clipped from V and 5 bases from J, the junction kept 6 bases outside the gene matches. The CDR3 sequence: CASSLRGRGDEQYF. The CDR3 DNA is TGTGCCAGCAGCTTACGAGGGAGGGGCGACGAGCAGTACTTC.

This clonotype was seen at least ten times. CDR3 DNA: TGTGCCAGCAGCTTCGGGACTAGCGGGAGAATCTCCTACGAGCAGTACTTC. Its translation: CASSFGTSGRISYEQYF. J is TRBJ2-7 and V is TRBV7-2; TRBD2 aligns across 14 bases. J was trimmed by 0 bases and V by 3 bases; bases with no gene match: 4. The length of the CDR3 is 17 residues. Germline loops: CDR1 SGHTA, CDR2 FQGNSA.

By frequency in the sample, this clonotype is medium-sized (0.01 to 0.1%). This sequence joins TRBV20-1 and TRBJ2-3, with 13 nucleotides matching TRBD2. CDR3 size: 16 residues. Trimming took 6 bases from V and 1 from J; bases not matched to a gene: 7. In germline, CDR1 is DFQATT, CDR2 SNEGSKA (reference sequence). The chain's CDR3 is CSAEGLAGTGTDTQYF. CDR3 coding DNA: TGCAGTGCCGAGGGACTAGCGGGAACGGGCACAGATACGCAGTATTTT.

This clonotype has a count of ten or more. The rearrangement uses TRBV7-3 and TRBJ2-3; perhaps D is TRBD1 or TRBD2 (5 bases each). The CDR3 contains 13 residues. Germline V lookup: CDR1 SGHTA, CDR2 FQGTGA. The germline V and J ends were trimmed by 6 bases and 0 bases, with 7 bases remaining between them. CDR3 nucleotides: TGTGCCAGCAGAGGGGACAGCACAGATACGCAGTATTTT. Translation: CASRGDSTDTQYF. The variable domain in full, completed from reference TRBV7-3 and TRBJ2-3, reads GAGVSQTPSNKVTEKGKYVELRCDPISGHTALYWYRQSLGQGPEFLIYFQGTGAADDSGLPNDRFFAVRPEGSVSTLKIQRTERGDSAVYLCASRGDSTDTQYFGPGTRLTVL.

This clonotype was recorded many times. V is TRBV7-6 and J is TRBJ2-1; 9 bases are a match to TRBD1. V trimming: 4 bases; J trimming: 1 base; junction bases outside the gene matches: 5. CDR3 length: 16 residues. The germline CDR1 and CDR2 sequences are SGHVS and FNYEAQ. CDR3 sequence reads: CASSSQGATSYNEQFF. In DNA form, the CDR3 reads TGTGCCAGCAGCTCACAGGGGGCTACGTCCTACAATGAGCAGTTCTTC. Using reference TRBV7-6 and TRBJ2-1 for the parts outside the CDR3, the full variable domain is GAGVSQSPRYKVTKRGQDVALRCDPISGHVSLYWYRQALGQGPEFLTYFNYEAQQDKSGLPNDRFSAERPEGSISTLTIQRTEQRDSAMYRCASSSQGATSYNEQFFGPGTRLTVL.

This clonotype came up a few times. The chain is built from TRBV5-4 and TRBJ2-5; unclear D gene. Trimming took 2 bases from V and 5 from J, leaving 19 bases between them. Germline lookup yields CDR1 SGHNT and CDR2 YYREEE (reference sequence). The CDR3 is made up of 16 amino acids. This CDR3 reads CASSFHPGVRVETQYF. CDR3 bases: TGTGCCAGCAGCTTCCACCCTGGGGTACGGGTGGAGACCCAGTACTTC.

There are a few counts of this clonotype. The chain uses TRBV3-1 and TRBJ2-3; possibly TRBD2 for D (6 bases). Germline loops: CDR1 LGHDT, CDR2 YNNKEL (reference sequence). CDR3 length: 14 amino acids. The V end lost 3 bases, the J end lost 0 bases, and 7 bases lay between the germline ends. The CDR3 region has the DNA TGTGCCAGCAGCCACGGGGGAAGCACAGATACGCAGTATTTT. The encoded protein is CASSHGGSTDTQYF.

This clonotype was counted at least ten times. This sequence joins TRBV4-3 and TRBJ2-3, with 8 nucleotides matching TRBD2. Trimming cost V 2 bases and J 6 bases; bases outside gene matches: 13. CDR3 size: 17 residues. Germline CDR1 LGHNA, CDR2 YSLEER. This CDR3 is CASSQRTQAGARDTQYF. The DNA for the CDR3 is TGCGCCAGCAGCCAAAGGACCCAAGCGGGAGCAAGGGATACGCAGTATTTT.

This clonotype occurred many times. CDR3 sequence reads: CASSLNSLYGYTF. DNA for the CDR3: TGTGCCAGCAGCTTAAACAGCCTTTATGGCTACACCTTC. The chain couples TRBV7-8 to TRBJ1-2; D is ambiguous. The CDR3 totals 13 residues. From germline, CDR1 is SGHVS and CDR2 FQNEAQ. Trimming removed 2 bases at V and 5 bases at J, with 9 bases between.

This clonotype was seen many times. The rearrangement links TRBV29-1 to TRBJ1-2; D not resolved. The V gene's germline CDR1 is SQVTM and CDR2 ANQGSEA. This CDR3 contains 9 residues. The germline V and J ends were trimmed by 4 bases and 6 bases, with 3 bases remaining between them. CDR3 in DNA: TGCAGCGTTGGTCATGGCTACACCTTC. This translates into CSVGHGYTF.

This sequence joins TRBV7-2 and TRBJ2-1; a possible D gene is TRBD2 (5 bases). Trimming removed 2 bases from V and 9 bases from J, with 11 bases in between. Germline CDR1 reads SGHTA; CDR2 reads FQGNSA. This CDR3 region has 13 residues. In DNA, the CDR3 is TGTGCCAGCAGCTTATTGCGGGTCAGTGAGCAGTTCTTC. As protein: CASSLLRVSEQFF. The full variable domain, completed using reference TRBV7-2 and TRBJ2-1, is GAGVSQSPSNKVTEKGKDVELRCDPISGHTALYWYRQSLGQGLEFLIYFQGNSAPDKSGLPSDRFSAERTGGSVSTLTIQRTQQEDSAVYLCASSLLRVSEQFFGPGTRLTVL.

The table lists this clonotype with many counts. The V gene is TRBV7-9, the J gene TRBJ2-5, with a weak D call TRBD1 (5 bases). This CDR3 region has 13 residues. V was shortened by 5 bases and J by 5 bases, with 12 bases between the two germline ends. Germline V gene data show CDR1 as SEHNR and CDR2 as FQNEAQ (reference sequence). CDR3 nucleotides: TGTGCCAGCAGCCCTCAGGGATTGGAGACCCAGTACTTC. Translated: CASSPQGLETQYF.

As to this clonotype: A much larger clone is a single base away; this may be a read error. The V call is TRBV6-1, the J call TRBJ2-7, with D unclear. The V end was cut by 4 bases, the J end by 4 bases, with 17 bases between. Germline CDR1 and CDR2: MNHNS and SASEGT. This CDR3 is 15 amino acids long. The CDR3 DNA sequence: TGTGCCAGCAGTGGTCTGGTAGGCGGCTCTTACGAGCAGTACTTC. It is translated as CASSGLVGGSYEQYF.